The 5 T cell receptor beta chains presented below share a single source sample, sequenced in a study of neurological immune-mediated disorders. In TCRdb, the 5' RACE reads were re-called with MiXCR into one record per CDR3 protein. The sample shows tens of thousands of distinct CDR3 sequences, 9.5% to 12% of them seen only once. Sample: PBMCs. The receptor source for this set is a man in his sixties in good health.

This clonotype was detected many times. The chain carries TRBV7-2 and TRBJ1-2; 8 bases agree with TRBD1. The CDR3 runs 14 residues. The germline V gene has CDR1 SGHTA and CDR2 FQGNSA. J lost 8 bases, V lost 1 base, and 6 bases had no gene match. The CDR3 DNA reads TGTGCCAGCAGCTTAGACCAGGGGGCTTTAGGCTACACCTTC. Its protein product is CASSLDQGALGYTF.

In this sample, this clonotype turned up many times. The V call is TRBV20-1, the J call TRBJ2-7; TRBD2 agrees at 15 bases. The CDR3 spans 19 residues. Unmatched junction bases numbered 9, after V lost 0 bases and J lost 0 bases. The germline V gene encodes CDR1 DFQATT and CDR2 SNEGSKA (reference sequence). CDR3 sequence: CSARDRGGLAGGLSYEQYF. CDR3 nucleotides: TGCAGTGCTAGAGATCGAGGGGGACTAGCGGGGGGCCTCTCCTACGAGCAGTACTTC.

The table lists this clonotype with many counts. The V gene is TRBV20-1, the J gene TRBJ1-1; 9 bases are a match to TRBD1. With 8 bases clipped from V and 11 bases from J, the junction kept 15 bases outside the gene matches. CDR3 length: 13 residues. The germline V gene has CDR1 DFQATT and CDR2 SNEGSKA (reference sequence). The CDR3: CSLLRDRAETAFF. The CDR3 DNA sequence: TGCAGTCTGCTTAGGGACAGGGCGGAAACTGCTTTCTTT.

In this sample, this clonotype turned up many times. The chain recombines TRBV5-1 with TRBJ1-6, with TRBD1 matching over 8 bases. With 4 bases clipped from V and 5 bases from J, the junction kept 2 bases outside the gene matches. Germline CDR1 is SGHRS and CDR2 is YFSETQ. The CDR3 runs to 14 residues. This CDR3 is CASSLQGDNSPLHF. The CDR3 coding sequence is TGCGCCAGCAGCCTACAGGGGGATAATTCACCCCTCCACTTT.

This clonotype was recorded many times. The chain recombines TRBV6-5 with TRBJ2-6; 7 nucleotides match TRBD1. Trimming cost V 8 bases and J 3 bases; bases outside gene matches: 7. From germline, CDR1 is MNHEY and CDR2 SVGAGI. CDR3 length: 15 residues. CDR3 residues: CASLDRAGGANVLTF. DNA of the CDR3: TGTGCCAGCCTTGACAGGGCGGGTGGGGCCAACGTCCTGACTTTC.